The 31 T cell receptor beta chains reported below all come from one sample, sequenced in a study of cytomegalovirus exposure and HLA in healthy donors. TCRdb's copy holds only in-frame clones and misses some; the assay was immunoSEQ multiplex PCR. The table lists tens of thousands of clones, over 80% of them singletons. Sequenced material: PBMCs. These receptors all come from a man under 40 in good health and CMV-seronegative.

This chain connects TRBV5-4 to TRBJ2-2, with TRBD1 identical over 8 bases. Trimming at V came to 4 bases and at J to 6 bases, leaving 5 bases not matched to a gene. Germline CDR1 reads SGHNT; CDR2 reads YYREEE (reference sequence). The CDR3 is 14 residues long. This CDR3 is CASSLGQGAGELFF. The CDR3 nucleotides are TGTGCCAGCAGCCTCGGACAGGGAGCCGGGGAGCTGTTTTTT.

The chain uses TRBV6-5 and TRBJ2-1; TRBD2 agrees at 8 bases. The germline V gene encodes CDR1 MNHEY and CDR2 SVGAGI. Unmatched junction bases numbered 3, after V lost 2 bases and J lost 9 bases. The CDR3 extends over 13 amino acids. The CDR3 sequence: CASSYQREFEQFF. The CDR3 DNA sequence: TGTGCCAGCAGTTACCAGCGGGAGTTTGAGCAGTTCTTC.

Notes on this clone: Germline and junction disagree at one end, which may indicate a read error. The genes are TRBV15 and TRBJ2-7; D gene uncertain. The V gene's germline CDR1 is LNHNV and CDR2 YYDKDF (reference sequence). This CDR3 has 16 amino acids. CDR3 DNA: TGTGCCGCCAGCAGAGATCGAGTTAAGAGCTCCTACGAGCAGTACTTC. Protein sequence: CAASRDRVKSSYEQYF.

The V and J genes are TRBV27 and TRBJ2-5; D remains unclear. The germline V gene has CDR1 MNHEY and CDR2 SMNVEV (reference sequence). Trimming left V 7 bases short and J 7 bases short, with 16 bases between. There are 13 residues in the CDR3. This CDR3 is CASMTSSLGTQYF. CDR3 DNA: TGTGCCAGCATGACGTCTTCCCTAGGGACCCAGTACTTC.

The chain recombines TRBV30 with TRBJ1-2; D unresolved. Germline values: CDR1 GTSNPN, CDR2 SVGIG (reference sequence). The CDR3 totals 15 residues. The V end lost 3 bases, the J end lost 4 bases, and 18 bases lay between the germline ends. Here the CDR3 reads CAWSEIERFSYGYTF. CDR3 sequence (DNA): TGTGCCTGGAGCGAGATCGAAAGATTCTCCTATGGCTACACCTTC.

The gene calls are TRBV5-1 and TRBJ1-2, with a weak D call TRBD1 (6 bases). Germline CDR1 is SGHRS and CDR2 is YFSETQ. The V end lost 0 bases, the J end lost 6 bases, and 15 bases lay between the germline ends. There are 15 residues in the CDR3. CDR3 DNA sequence: TGCGCCAGCAGCTTGGAGGATGGGACAAGACATGGCTACACCTTC. This sequence encodes CASSLEDGTRHGYTF.

This chain uses TRBV9 with TRBJ2-7; 7 bases align to TRBD1. Germline V gives CDR1 SGDLS, CDR2 YYNGEE. J lost 3 bases, V lost 0 bases, and 3 bases had no gene match. The CDR3 runs 14 residues. The CDR3 DNA reads as TGTGCCAGCAGCGTAGGGGACAGTCGCTACGAGCAGTACTTC. This sequence encodes CASSVGDSRYEQYF. Complete variable domain (other parts from reference TRBV9 and TRBJ2-7): DSGVTQTPKHLITATGQRVTLRCSPRSGDLSVYWYQQSLDQGLQFLIQYYNGEERAKGNILERFSAQQFPDLHSELNLSSLELGDSALYFCASSVGDSRYEQYFGPGTRLTVT.

V gene TRBV27 combines with J gene TRBJ2-3; D is ambiguous. Germline assignment: CDR1 MNHEY and CDR2 SMNVEV (reference sequence). V lost 2 bases and J 0 bases, leaving 9 bases between the germline ends. The CDR3 consists of 15 residues. CDR3 loop: CASSLTTWSTDTQYF. The CDR3, as DNA: TGTGCCAGCAGTTTAACAACGTGGAGCACAGATACGCAGTATTTT.

The chain uses TRBV10-3 and TRBJ1-5; D is unclear. V lost 10 bases to trimming and J lost 3 bases, with 19 bases between them. The CDR3 consists of 15 residues. CDR1 and CDR2 (germline): ENHRY, SYGVKD. The CDR3 region has the DNA TGTGCCACCGGGGAGGAGGGCCTCACCAATCAGCCCCAGCATTTT. This codes for CATGEEGLTNQPQHF.

The J gene is TRBJ1-2, the V gene TRBV18, with D perhaps matching TRBD1 (6 bases). V gave up 0 bases and J gave up 5 bases, with 13 bases separating them. Looked up from germline, CDR1 is KGHSH and CDR2 is LQKENI. The CDR3 is 15 residues long. CDR3 DNA sequence: TGTGCCAGCTCACCACCCGGACAGACACCGTATGGCTACACCTTC. Translation: CASSPPGQTPYGYTF.

V gene TRBV2 combines with J gene TRBJ1-5; D uncertain. Germline assignment: CDR1 SNHLY and CDR2 FYNNEI. The CDR3 is made up of 14 amino acids. V was clipped by 2 bases and J by 0 bases, with 5 bases between them. CDR3 coding DNA: TGTGCCAGCAGTGAAACAGATAGCAATCAGCCCCAGCATTTT. Protein: CASSETDSNQPQHF.

The sample holds one count of this clone. This chain joins TRBV4-1 and TRBJ2-1; 10 bases line up with TRBD2. Per germline, CDR1 MGHRA and CDR2 YSYEKL. With V trimmed by 1 base and J by 9 bases, 6 bases remained unmatched. CDR3 size: 15 residues. CDR3 coding DNA: TGCGCCAGCAGCCAAGTTCTGACTAGCGGGTCTGAGCAGTTCTTC. The encoded protein is CASSQVLTSGSEQFF.

This CDR3 reads CASSPILQGISGNTIYF. Written as DNA, the CDR3 is TGTGCCAGCTCACCTATATTACAGGGCATCTCTGGAAACACCATATATTTT. The chain links TRBV18 to TRBJ1-3, with D possibly being TRBD1 (6 bases). Trimming removed 3 bases at V and 0 bases at J, with 15 bases between. Germline V gene data show CDR1 as KGHSH and CDR2 as LQKENI. The CDR3 length is 17 residues.

The V gene is TRBV30, the J gene TRBJ2-3; possibly TRBD2 for D (6 bases). CDR1 and CDR2 from the germline V gene are GTSNPN and SVGIG (reference sequence). The CDR3 loop spans 13 amino acids. V was cut by 3 bases and J by 5 bases, with 12 bases left in between. This chain's CDR3 is CAWSGRNVDTQYF. The CDR3 DNA sequence: TGTGCCTGGAGCGGGAGAAATGTAGATACGCAGTATTTT.

This chain uses TRBV6-5 with TRBJ1-1; no clear D. CDR3 size: 13 residues. The germline CDR1 and CDR2 sequences are MNHEY and SVGAGI. V was shortened by 6 bases and J by 3 bases, with 11 bases between the two germline ends. The CDR3 protein is CASRFTMDTEAFF. CDR3 DNA sequence: TGTGCCAGCAGATTCACTATGGACACTGAAGCTTTCTTT.

The rearrangement uses TRBV7-2 and TRBJ1-2, with D perhaps TRBD1 (5 bases). Germline assignment: CDR1 SGHTA and CDR2 FQGNSA. V lost 0 bases and J lost 6, with 20 bases in between. This CDR3 has 17 amino acids. The CDR3 region is CASSLAVGAFTRHGYTF. The CDR3 nucleotides read TGTGCCAGCAGCTTAGCGGTAGGGGCCTTTACACGTCATGGCTACACCTTC.

The DNA of the CDR3 is TGTGCCATCACCGGGACAGGGGAGGGCTACACCTTC. It translates to CAITGTGEGYTF. This chain connects TRBV10-3 to TRBJ1-2; 10 nucleotides match TRBD1. Germline V CDR1 and CDR2: ENHRY, SYGVKD. The CDR3 loop spans 12 amino acids. V was pared by 7 bases and J by 8 bases, with 4 bases of the junction left unmatched.

The rearrangement links TRBV9 to TRBJ1-2; a possible D gene is TRBD1 (5 bases). This CDR3 contains 16 residues. V lost 3 bases to trimming and J lost 4 bases, with 19 bases between them. CDR1 is SGDLS and CDR2 is YYNGEE in the germline V gene. The DNA for the CDR3 is TGTGCCAGCAGCGCCGTAAAGGGACTTGCTCCCTATGGCTACACCTTC. Amino acids: CASSAVKGLAPYGYTF. The variable domain in full, with the rest retrieved from reference TRBV9 and TRBJ1-2, is DSGVTQTPKHLITATGQRVTLRCSPRSGDLSVYWYQQSLDQGLQFLIQYYNGEERAKGNILERFSAQQFPDLHSELNLSSLELGDSALYFCASSAVKGLAPYGYTFGSGTRLTVV.

A few counts support this clone. The rearrangement uses TRBV7-2 and TRBJ1-3, with D maybe TRBD1 (6 bases). The CDR3 totals 15 residues. Trimming left V 4 bases short and J 2 bases short, with 12 bases between. Germline V gives CDR1 SGHTA, CDR2 FQGNSA. The CDR3: CASSSYQGTGNTIYF. DNA for the CDR3: TGTGCCAGCAGCTCGTACCAGGGGACTGGAAACACCATATATTTT.

The chain joins TRBV12-5 to TRBJ2-5; maybe TRBD1 (5 bases). Germline CDR1 is LGHNT and CDR2 is FRNRAP. The CDR3 has 15 residues. Trimming pared 8 bases from V and 1 base from J, leaving 17 bases between. CDR3 protein: CASRATEALQETQYF. The CDR3 coding sequence is TGTGCTAGTAGAGCGACAGAAGCTCTCCAAGAGACCCAGTACTTC.

V gene TRBV6-1 combines with J gene TRBJ2-1, with TRBD1 identical over 10 bases. This CDR3 is 15 amino acids long. Germline CDR1 and CDR2: MNHNS and SASEGT. V was clipped by 6 bases and J by 8 bases; unmatched bases: 10. Written as DNA, the CDR3 is TGTGCCAGCAGGGCCGACAGGGGGCTAAGCGATGAGCAGTTCTTC. Translating it yields CASRADRGLSDEQFF.

The genes are TRBV7-9 and TRBJ2-2, with 8 bases aligning to TRBD2. The junction had 9 bases not matched to a gene; V was cut back by 5 bases and J by 1 base. The CDR3 spans 17 residues. The germline gives CDR1 SEHNR, CDR2 FQNEAQ (reference sequence). Here the CDR3 reads CASSQRRLAGNTGELFF. The DNA for the CDR3 is TGTGCCAGCAGCCAGAGACGGCTAGCGGGGAACACCGGGGAGCTGTTTTTT.

The V call is TRBV4-2, the J call TRBJ1-2; 7 bases agree with TRBD1. Germline V CDR1 and CDR2: LGHNA, YNFKEQ. The V segment lost 4 bases and the J segment 4 bases; nucleotides outside the gene matches: 9. This CDR3 is 15 amino acids long. The CDR3 DNA reads TGTGCCAGCAGCCCCTACACAGGGGACGGCTATGGCTACACCTTC. It yields the protein CASSPYTGDGYGYTF.

This clone came up a few times. This rearrangement joins TRBV11-2 to TRBJ1-5; D remains ambiguous. The germline gives CDR1 SGHAT, CDR2 FQNNGV. Deletions cut 2 bases from V and 0 bases from J, with 2 bases between. This CDR3 is built from 13 residues. The CDR3 reads CASSLHSNQPQHF. The CDR3 nucleotides read TGTGCCAGCAGCTTACATAGCAATCAGCCCCAGCATTTT.

V is TRBV28 and J is TRBJ1-5; 8 bases align to TRBD1. Germline V gene data show CDR1 as MDHEN and CDR2 as SYDVKM. V lost 5 bases, J lost 6 bases, and 9 bases stayed unmatched. The CDR3 extends over 15 amino acids. For the CDR3, the DNA is TGTGCCAGCAGTAACCGGCAGGGGGCAGGTCAGCCCCAGCATTTT. Its translation: CASSNRQGAGQPQHF.

This chain joins TRBV6-6 and TRBJ1-1; the D gene is possibly TRBD1 (6 bases). CDR1 MNHNY and CDR2 SVGAGI come from the germline V gene (reference sequence). V shed 5 bases and J shed 1 base, with 17 bases lying between them. The CDR3 is 16 residues long. CDR3 nucleotide sequence: TGTGCCAGCAGTCCGACCGGGGGGGGGCCGAACACTGAAGCTTTCTTT. It translates to CASSPTGGGPNTEAFF.

The rearrangement uses TRBV7-2 and TRBJ1-1; D is possibly TRBD1 (6 bases). The CDR3 is 12 amino acids. The V gene's germline CDR1 is SGHTA and CDR2 FQGNSA. Trimming pared 2 bases from V and 9 bases from J, leaving 10 bases between. For the CDR3, the DNA is TGTGCCAGCAGCTTACACGGACAGCAAGCTTTCTTT. It yields the protein CASSLHGQQAFF. Based on the CDR3 plus reference TRBV7-2 and TRBJ1-1, the full variable domain is GAGVSQSPSNKVTEKGKDVELRCDPISGHTALYWYRQSLGQGLEFLIYFQGNSAPDKSGLPSDRFSAERTGGSVSTLTIQRTQQEDSAVYLCASSLHGQQAFFGQGTRLTVV.

This clone was detected only a few times. The V and J genes are TRBV19 and TRBJ2-2; TRBD1 might be the D (6 bases). This CDR3 region has 14 residues. Trimming removed 4 bases at V and 7 bases at J, with 13 bases between. Germline loops: CDR1 LNHDA, CDR2 SQIVND (reference sequence). CDR3 amino acids: CASSTTGLGGELFF. In DNA, the CDR3 is TGTGCCAGTAGTACTACAGGGCTTGGCGGGGAGCTGTTTTTT. Full variable domain (remainder filled in from reference TRBV19 and TRBJ2-2): DGGITQSPKYLFRKEGQNVTLSCEQNLNHDAMYWYRQDPGQGLRLIYYSQIVNDFQKGDIAEGYSVSREKKESFPLTVTSAQKNPTAFYLCASSTTGLGGELFFGEGSRLTVL.

The V call is TRBV7-2, the J call TRBJ1-5, with D uncertain. Trimming removed 0 bases from V and 6 bases from J, with 9 bases in between. Germline V gene lookup returns CDR1 SGHTA and CDR2 FQGNSA. This CDR3 spans 14 amino acids. For the CDR3, the DNA is TGTGCCAGCAGCTTAGCCGGGTATGGTCAGCCCCAGCATTTT. Translated, it gives CASSLAGYGQPQHF.

This chain joins TRBV4-3 and TRBJ1-1; 8 bases match TRBD1. Germline lookup yields CDR1 LGHNA and CDR2 YSLEER. After removal of 1 base from V and 2 bases from J, the junction contained 9 bases not matched to a gene. The CDR3 has 17 amino acids. The CDR3 spells CASSQGVAGGFNTEAFF. DNA for the CDR3: TGCGCCAGCAGCCAAGGCGTAGCAGGGGGCTTCAACACTGAAGCTTTCTTT.

The V and J genes are TRBV19 and TRBJ2-4; D is ambiguous. V was pared by 1 base and J by 5 bases, with 9 bases between. The CDR3 contains 14 residues. Per germline, CDR1 LNHDA and CDR2 SQIVND (reference sequence). CDR3 amino acids: CASSIGLSQNIQYF. The CDR3, as DNA: TGTGCCAGTAGTATAGGGCTCAGTCAAAACATTCAGTACTTC.